The 19 T cell receptor beta chains in this list originate from one sample, sequenced in a study of blood T cell repertoires in COVID-19. Repertoires were generated with immunoSEQ multiplex PCR, while TCRdb's copy carries only in-frame clones and drops some. The sample contains a few hundred thousand clones, approximately 90% of which appear only once. Sequencing was done on a sample of PBMCs or T cells enriched from blood (not recorded which). The receptors were sampled from a man aged 25 to 40 who had recovered from COVID-19.

This clone occurred a few times. This chain uses TRBV24-1 with TRBJ2-7; D uncertain. The CDR3 runs 15 residues. Deletions cut 0 bases from V and 3 bases from J, with 11 bases between. The germline V gene has CDR1 KGHDR and CDR2 SFDVKD. This chain's CDR3 is CATSDLRVVLYEQYF. In nucleotides, the CDR3 is TGTGCCACCAGTGATTTGCGAGTCGTCCTCTACGAGCAGTACTTC.

This clone has ten or more counts. The chain has TRBV7-2 and TRBJ2-4, with D tentatively TRBD2 (6 bases). This CDR3 comprises 17 residues. The germline CDR1 and CDR2 sequences are SGHTA and FQGNSA. V lost 1 base, J lost 0 bases, and 13 bases lay in between. The CDR3 nucleotides are TGTGCCAGCAGCTTAGGGGGACTGTCTCTAGCCAAAAACATTCAGTACTTC. Its protein product is CASSLGGLSLAKNIQYF. Full variable domain (remainder filled in from reference TRBV7-2 and TRBJ2-4): GAGVSQSPSNKVTEKGKDVELRCDPISGHTALYWYRQSLGQGLEFLIYFQGNSAPDKSGLPSDRFSAERTGGSVSTLTIQRTQQEDSAVYLCASSLGGLSLAKNIQYFGAGTRLSVL.

This chain connects TRBV19 to TRBJ1-6; 9 bases line up with TRBD1. J was trimmed by 7 bases and V by 4 bases; bases with no gene match: 5. This CDR3 contains 15 residues. Germline lookup yields CDR1 LNHDA and CDR2 SQIVND (reference sequence). CDR3 protein: CASSTTDRGNSPLHF. Here the CDR3 DNA reads TGTGCCAGTAGTACCACGGACAGGGGAAATTCACCCCTCCACTTT.

The table lists this clone with a count of one. The rearrangement joins TRBV4-1 to TRBJ1-1, with D maybe TRBD1 (6 bases). From germline, CDR1 is MGHRA and CDR2 YSYEKL. This CDR3 contains 15 residues. The germline V and J ends were trimmed by 1 base and 1 base, with 10 bases remaining between them. The CDR3 loop is CASSQAQGPNTEAFF. For the CDR3, the DNA is TGCGCCAGCAGCCAAGCACAGGGACCGAACACTGAAGCTTTCTTT.

The chain recombines TRBV30 with TRBJ1-4; 10 bases align to TRBD1. Per the germline V gene, CDR1 is GTSNPN and CDR2 is SVGIG (reference sequence). V lost 5 bases and J lost 8; bases outside the gene matches: 5. CDR3 length: 13 residues. CDR3 DNA: TGTGCCTGGGGGACAGGGGTGGAAGAAAAACTGTTTTTT. Translating it yields CAWGTGVEEKLFF.

The chain recombines TRBV30 with TRBJ2-7, with 16 bases matching TRBD2. This CDR3 has 14 residues. Germline trimming cut 4 bases from V and 13 bases from J; bases unmatched to any gene: 10. Germline CDR1 reads GTSNPN; CDR2 reads SVGIG (reference sequence). The CDR3 nucleotides are TGTGCCTGGATCCCAGGAGGGACTAGCGGGAGGGTTTACTTC. Protein sequence: CAWIPGGTSGRVYF.

In this sample, this clone turned up once. The chain has TRBV27 and TRBJ2-5; the D is unclear. Looked up from germline, CDR1 is MNHEY and CDR2 is SMNVEV (reference sequence). Trimming removed 5 bases from V and 0 bases from J, with 4 bases in between. CDR3 length: 12 residues. The CDR3 region has the DNA TGTGCCAGCAGTGCGAACCAAGAGACCCAGTACTTC. This translates into CASSANQETQYF.

As for this clone: One junction end does not reproduce the germline sequence, and a read error may be involved. The CDR3 DNA sequence: TGCGCCAGCAGCCCCGGGGATGTGGTGAACTATGGCTGCACCTTC. Encoded protein: CASSPGDVVNYGCTF. The chain recombines TRBV5-1 with TRBJ1-2; D remains ambiguous. The CDR3 covers 15 residues. Per the germline V gene, CDR1 is SGHRS and CDR2 is YFSETQ.

The chain is built from TRBV6-5 and TRBJ2-7, with D tentatively TRBD2 (7 bases). The V gene lost 6 bases and the J gene lost 6 bases, with 12 bases spanning the gap. The CDR3 length is 12 residues. The germline CDR1 and CDR2 sequences are MNHEY and SVGAGI. CDR3 in amino acids: CASRKGGREQYF. CDR3 DNA: TGTGCCAGCAGGAAGGGGGGGCGCGAGCAGTACTTC.

The V call is TRBV19, the J call TRBJ1-3; D is ambiguous. CDR1 is LNHDA, CDR2 SQIVND, per germline (reference sequence). The V gene lost 3 bases and the J gene lost 0 bases, with 12 bases spanning the gap. This CDR3 contains 16 residues. CDR3 loop: CASSMRRASSGNTIYF. CDR3 in DNA: TGTGCCAGTAGTATGAGGAGGGCTAGCTCTGGAAACACCATATATTTT.

The rearrangement uses TRBV28 and TRBJ2-5, with 9 bases matching TRBD1. The CDR3 is 16 residues long. V shed 5 bases, J shed 2 bases, and the junction held 9 bases outside the gene matches. CDR1 is MDHEN, CDR2 SYDVKM, per germline. CDR3 nucleotide sequence: TGTGCCAGCAGTCCCCGGACAGGGGCCCCACAAGAGACCCAGTACTTC. As protein: CASSPRTGAPQETQYF.

The chain combines TRBV14 with TRBJ2-3; D is undetermined. Trimming removed 2 bases at V and 1 base at J, with 4 bases between. The CDR3 is 13 residues long. CDR1 and CDR2 from the germline V gene are SGHDN and FVKESK. CDR3 protein: CASSQSGTDTQYF. CDR3 sequence (DNA): TGTGCCAGCAGCCAATCGGGCACAGATACGCAGTATTTT.

This chain connects TRBV28 to TRBJ2-3; TRBD2 agrees at 8 bases. The CDR3 runs 15 residues. Germline V gene data show CDR1 as MDHEN and CDR2 as SYDVKM. Trimming removed 9 bases from V and 0 bases from J; junction bases left unmatched: 8. The CDR3 here is CASIAGSYSTDTQYF. Written as DNA, the CDR3 is TGTGCCAGTATAGCGGGATCTTATAGCACAGATACGCAGTATTTT.

The chain couples TRBV5-6 to TRBJ1-1; TRBD1 aligns across 8 bases. CDR1 SGHDT and CDR2 YYEEEE come from the germline V gene. With V trimmed by 3 bases and J by 0 bases, 10 bases remained unmatched. The CDR3 extends over 17 amino acids. CDR3 DNA sequence: TGTGCCAGCAGCTCCGTCGGGACAGGACTGATGAACACTGAAGCTTTCTTT. This sequence encodes CASSSVGTGLMNTEAFF.

The chain carries TRBV7-2 and TRBJ1-5, with D hard to call. Per germline, CDR1 SGHTA and CDR2 FQGNSA. V gave up 1 base and J gave up 7 bases, with 8 bases separating them. The CDR3 is 13 amino acids. CDR3 coding DNA: TGTGCCAGCAGCTTAGGAGGCGGCCAGCCCCAGCATTTT. Translating gives CASSLGGGQPQHF.

The rearrangement links TRBV19 to TRBJ1-4, with D maybe TRBD1 (6 bases). Trimming took off 6 bases at V and 8 bases at J, with 19 bases between the two ends. CDR1 and CDR2 (germline): LNHDA, SQIVND (reference sequence). The CDR3 length is 15 residues. CDR3 amino acids: CASSPRRGAVEKLFF. The CDR3 bases are TGTGCCAGTAGCCCCCGGCGGGGGGCTGTGGAAAAACTGTTTTTT.

The gene calls are TRBV5-4 and TRBJ2-3; 11 bases agree with TRBD2. V trimming: 4 bases; J trimming: 3 bases; junction bases outside the gene matches: 10. This CDR3 spans 17 amino acids. Germline loops: CDR1 SGHNT, CDR2 YYREEE (reference sequence). DNA of the CDR3: TGTGCCAGCAGCCACCGACTAGCGGGAATGTGGACAGATACGCAGTATTTT. Amino acid sequence: CASSHRLAGMWTDTQYF.

This chain connects TRBV27 to TRBJ2-1; 8 positions agree with TRBD2. The CDR3 covers 15 residues. CDR1 and CDR2 from the germline V gene are MNHEY and SMNVEV (reference sequence). Trimming removed 5 bases from V and 4 bases from J; junction bases left unmatched: 7. DNA of the CDR3: TGTGCCAGCAGTGCCGGGACTAGTGCGTACAATGAGCAGTTCTTC. Its translation is CASSAGTSAYNEQFF.

This chain connects TRBV18 to TRBJ2-2, with 11 bases fitting TRBD2. Germline V gene sequence: CDR1 KGHSH, CDR2 LQKENI. The CDR3 has 18 amino acids. Trimming took 3 bases from V and 6 from J; bases not matched to a gene: 12. Written as DNA, the CDR3 is TGTGCCAGCTCACCCCAGACTAGCGGGATTCGCGGCGCCGGGGAGCTGTTTTTT. Its translation is CASSPQTSGIRGAGELFF.